This T cell receptor beta chain was found in a study of early T cells in non-severe SARS-CoV-2 infection. Study results and caveats: Anti-spike CD8 responses were favored in VDJdb matching, and private and CD4 specificities were missed.

This clonotype was recorded many times. Its antigen remains unidentified. TCRdb recomputed calls from the 5' RACE reads with MiXCR, one row per CDR3 protein. The sample shows roughly 50,000 distinct CDR3 sequences, 7% to 9% of them seen only once. The CDR3 loop spans 16 amino acids. The V gene lost 5 bases and the J gene lost 1 base, with 15 bases spanning the gap. This chain joins TRBV12-3 or TRBV12-4 and TRBJ2-1, with D possibly called TRBD1 or TRBD2 (5 bases each). The clonotype originates from an adult who was a healthcare worker with PCR-confirmed SARS-CoV-2 infection or an uninfected control (not recorded which). The sample was whole blood. The CDR3 is CASSPFRWGSYNEQFF. The CDR3 DNA is TGTGCCAGCAGTCCCTTTAGATGGGGGTCCTACAATGAGCAGTTCTTC.